Listed here are 12 T cell receptor beta chains from one sample, sequenced in a study of blood T cell repertoires in COVID-19. Only in-frame clones appear in the TCRdb table, and some are missing; sequencing was by immunoSEQ multiplex PCR. The sample has 300,000 to 350,000 clones; 75% to 95% are singletons. The sample comprised peripheral blood. All receptors come from a woman aged 30 to 39 with COVID-19, enrolled during active disease.

V usage is TRBV5-1 and J usage is TRBJ2-1, with 12 bases aligning to TRBD2. The germline V gene encodes CDR1 SGHRS and CDR2 YFSETQ. V dropped 0 bases and J dropped 7; count of bases not matched to a gene: 14. This CDR3 region has 19 residues. The CDR3: CASSLEGPRLAGVRNEQFF. In nucleotides, the CDR3 is TGCGCCAGCAGCTTGGAAGGGCCGCGACTAGCGGGAGTAAGAAATGAGCAGTTCTTC.

This clone was recorded a few times. V gene TRBV3-1 (or the pseudogene TRBV3-2) combines with J gene TRBJ2-5, with D maybe TRBD2 (6 bases). Germline V gene lookup returns CDR1 LGHDT and CDR2 YNNKEL (reference sequence). Trimming pared 4 bases from V and 1 base from J, leaving 7 bases between. The CDR3 has 13 residues. CDR3 sequence: CASSRDFQETQYF. The CDR3 DNA follows: TGTGCCAGCAGCCGGGACTTCCAAGAGACCCAGTACTTC.

In this sample, this clone turned up once. The gene calls are TRBV11-2 and TRBJ2-7, with D perhaps TRBD2 (6 bases). V dropped 3 bases and J dropped 4 bases, with 10 bases sitting between them. Germline V gene lookup returns CDR1 SGHAT and CDR2 FQNNGV. This CDR3 has 13 residues. The CDR3 DNA reads TGTGCCAGCAGCTTTGGAGGGGATTACGAGCAGTACTTC. It specifies CASSFGGDYEQYF.

This clone is a singleton in its sample. The rearrangement uses TRBV30 and TRBJ1-1; D is perhaps TRBD1 (6 bases). The germline V gene has CDR1 GTSNPN and CDR2 SVGIG (reference sequence). V dropped 0 bases and J dropped 1 base, with 12 bases sitting between them. The CDR3 is made up of 15 amino acids. CDR3 residues: CAWSVQGGANTEAFF. The DNA for the CDR3 is TGTGCCTGGAGTGTACAAGGGGGAGCGAACACTGAAGCTTTCTTT.

This clone was seen only once. The V call is TRBV9, the J call TRBJ1-1, with D hard to call. Trimming stripped 4 bases from V and 11 bases from J, with 18 bases between. CDR1 and CDR2 (germline): SGDLS, YYNGEE. CDR3 length: 13 residues. The CDR3 sequence: CASSPSPREEAFF. CDR3 sequence (DNA): TGTGCCAGCAGCCCAAGCCCTCGAGAAGAGGCTTTCTTT. Combining the CDR3 with reference TRBV9 and TRBJ1-1 gives the whole variable domain DSGVTQTPKHLITATGQRVTLRCSPRSGDLSVYWYQQSLDQGLQFLIQYYNGEERAKGNILERFSAQQFPDLHSELNLSSLELGDSALYFCASSPSPREEAFFGQGTRLTVV.

V and J are TRBV3-1 (or the pseudogene TRBV3-2) and TRBJ2-7; possible D gene TRBD2, 7 bases. CDR1 and CDR2 from the germline V gene are LGHDT and YNNKEL (reference sequence). The CDR3 length is 16 residues. The V end lost 8 bases, the J end lost 5 bases, and 25 bases lay between the germline ends. The chain's CDR3 is CASGEGRGGGLDEQYF. The CDR3 DNA sequence: TGTGCCAGCGGAGAGGGTCGAGGGGGAGGGCTCGACGAGCAGTACTTC.

The chain combines TRBV6-6 with TRBJ1-2, with TRBD1 as a possible D gene (6 bases). Trimming took 2 bases from V and 6 from J, leaving 10 bases between them. Germline V gene data show CDR1 as MNHNY and CDR2 as SVGAGI (reference sequence). The CDR3 loop spans 13 amino acids. CDR3 coding DNA: TGTGCCAGCAGTTACGGCAGGGGCGATGGCTACACCTTC. Amino acids: CASSYGRGDGYTF.

The rearrangement joins TRBV19 to TRBJ2-5; 10 bases align to TRBD1. Per the germline V gene, CDR1 is LNHDA and CDR2 is SQIVND (reference sequence). The CDR3 contains 16 residues. The V segment lost 1 base and the J segment 4 bases; nucleotides outside the gene matches: 6. The CDR3 reads CASSIVGQGRSETQYF. The CDR3, as DNA: TGTGCCAGTAGTATAGTGGGACAGGGGAGGTCAGAGACCCAGTACTTC.

J is TRBJ1-2 and V is TRBV5-1, with D unresolved. Trimming shortened V by 3 bases and J by 6 bases, and 15 bases separated the two germline ends. This CDR3 has 14 amino acids. Looked up from germline, CDR1 is SGHRS and CDR2 is YFSETQ. CDR3 sequence reads: CASSSLPGVDGYTF. The CDR3 DNA reads as TGCGCCAGCAGCTCCCTCCCCGGGGTGGATGGCTACACCTTC.

The chain recombines TRBV29-1 with TRBJ2-1, with TRBD2 identical over 10 bases. Germline CDR1 reads SQVTM; CDR2 reads ANQGSEA. Germline trimming cut 2 bases from V and 4 bases from J; bases unmatched to any gene: 8. The CDR3 covers 16 residues. The CDR3 region has the DNA TGCAGCGTTGAACGGCCTAGCGGGAGCCCGTACAATGAGCAGTTCTTC. The encoded protein is CSVERPSGSPYNEQFF.

The rearrangement uses TRBV6-5 and TRBJ2-2, with D possibly TRBD1 on 6 matching bases. The V gene's germline CDR1 is MNHEY and CDR2 SVGAGI. The CDR3 loop spans 12 amino acids. V lost 6 bases and J 6 bases, leaving 8 bases between the germline ends. Written as DNA, the CDR3 is TGTGCCAGCAGGCAGGGGTCCGGGGAGCTGTTTTTT. It translates to CASRQGSGELFF.

V gene TRBV4-3 combines with J gene TRBJ2-7; TRBD2 aligns across 7 bases. The CDR3 totals 15 residues. J gave up 2 bases and V 0 bases, and 4 bases lay outside the gene matches. Germline loops: CDR1 LGHNA, CDR2 YSLEER. In nucleotides, the CDR3 is TGCGCCAGCAGCCAAGATCCCAGCGGGGCCTACGAGCAGTACTTC. Encoded protein: CASSQDPSGAYEQYF.